This note documents a single TCR beta chain sequence. The data derive from a study of blood T cell repertoires in COVID-19. Assay used: immunoSEQ multiplex PCR; TCRdb lists only in-frame clones, some missing. The table includes 66,000 or so clones, around 80% detected once. Sequencing was done on a sample of peripheral blood. The clonotype comes from a human donor in a cohort sampled during active COVID-19.

The CDR3 region has the DNA TGTGCCAGCAGTACCCCCCAACAGGTCTGGTCCTACGAGCAGTACTTC. Amino acid sequence: CASSTPQQVWSYEQYF. The chain joins TRBV28 to TRBJ2-7, with D perhaps TRBD1 (5 bases). The CDR3 spans 16 residues. V was pared by 5 bases and J by 1 base, with 18 bases between. CDR1 MDHEN and CDR2 SYDVKM come from the germline V gene.